This T cell receptor (beta chain) emerged from a study of T-cell reconstitution after alpha-beta-depleted transplantation in children. Broader study findings: Several hundred expanded graft clones reportedly supplied alpha-beta T cells about two months after transplant.

Construction of the TCRbeta library involved unique molecular identifiers. TCRdb recomputed calls from the PCR reads with MiXCR, one row per CDR3 protein. The sample lists 100,000 or so distinct CDR3 sequences; less than 20% were seen once. This clonotype occurred a few times. Antigen: not known. The sequenced sample was PBMCs, mostly from graft donor cells, obtained 180 days after TCRalphabeta/CD19-depleted stem cell transplant. The TCR comes from a male patient aged 2 to 10 who had a stem cell transplant for acute lymphoblastic leukemia, so the T cells may come from the graft donor.

The CDR3 nucleotides read TGTGCCAGCAGCTTAGTAGGCCTTCTAACAGGGAGCGGCCACTATGGCTACACCTTC. This sequence encodes CASSLVGLLTGSGHYGYTF. The chain links TRBV11-2 to TRBJ1-2; possible D gene TRBD1, 6 bases. V lost 1 base and J 3 bases, leaving 24 bases between the germline ends. The CDR3 extends over 19 amino acids. Germline V gene sequence: CDR1 SGHAT, CDR2 FQNNGV.